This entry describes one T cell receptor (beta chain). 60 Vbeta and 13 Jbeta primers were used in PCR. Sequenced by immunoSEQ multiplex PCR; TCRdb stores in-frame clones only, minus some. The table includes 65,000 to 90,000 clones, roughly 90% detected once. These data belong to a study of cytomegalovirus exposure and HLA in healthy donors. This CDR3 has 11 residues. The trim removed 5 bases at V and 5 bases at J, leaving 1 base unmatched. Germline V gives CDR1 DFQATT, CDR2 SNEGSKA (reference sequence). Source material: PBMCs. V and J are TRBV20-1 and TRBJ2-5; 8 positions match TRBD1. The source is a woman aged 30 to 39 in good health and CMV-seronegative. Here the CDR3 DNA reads TGCAGTGCTTACAGGGGGGAGACCCAGTACTTC. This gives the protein CSAYRGETQYF.